This T cell receptor (beta chain) was profiled in a study of T-cell memory formation after mild COVID-19. Whole-study results and caveats: CD4+ contracting clones were mainly CM and EM; CD8+ ones, EMRA.

Germline V lookup: CDR1 MNHEY, CDR2 SMNVEV (reference sequence). V lost 3 bases to trimming and J lost 4 bases, with 14 bases between them. The CDR3 loop spans 15 amino acids. Concerning this clonotype itself: Antigen specificity is unknown.

TCRdb itself ran the 5' RACE reads through MiXCR, one entry per CDR3 protein. The table records fewer than 60,000 distinct CDR3 sequences, 27% of them present only once. V and J are TRBV27 and TRBJ2-3; weak D call: TRBD2 (5 bases). The specimen sequenced was PBMCs or a T cell subset sorted from them (not recorded which). The sequence was collected from a man between 18 and 35 years old who had mild COVID-19 (a few samples of this study predate the infection). Cell type and time point are not known. CDR3 DNA: TGTGCCAGCAGTTTGAACAGAGGGATCCCAGATACGCAGTATTTT. Its protein product is CASSLNRGIPDTQYF.